One TCR beta chain is described in this entry. Its antigen remains unidentified. Per-base quality was not reported, and no clone a single base away is much larger than it. The CDR3 measures 16 amino acids from cysteine to phenylalanine. Only the CDR3 part of the read is kept: 48 bases, read in frame from the first base. A distance of 18 bases separates the germline ends of V and J, which lose 7 bases and 2 bases respectively. Per the germline V gene (reference sequence), LNHDA is the CDR1 and SQIVND is the CDR2. The specimens were post-treatment primary, local recurrence and metastasis tumors obtained from patients with a poor prognosis. The data stem from a study of the immune and genomic landscape of osteosarcoma (dated by TCRdb to 2018 to 2021). For context, the study as a whole: A total of around 47 pediatric and adult patients with high-grade osteosarcoma made up the overall cohort, and the median age at diagnosis was approximately 27 years (range about 5-85). The cohort was enriched for poor-risk disease, as unfavorable pathologic response to standard therapy was shown in roughly 73% of the cohort and around 67% of the cohort were deceased. In the overall cohort, around three fifths of patients were male, and around 80% had localized disease at diagnosis. Osteosarcoma specimens were profiled with whole genome, RNA and T-cell receptor sequencing plus immunohistochemistry and reverse phase protein arrays so that immunogenic potential could be defined. TCR sequencing results were integrated with transcriptome, protein array and immunostaining data to characterize the osteosarcoma immunogenomic landscape. The goal of the study was to explain why immune checkpoint inhibitors have shown limited clinical activity in osteosarcoma. Each of a few patients provided a couple of samples from the same tumor site.

Broader findings and caveats from the paper: In five cases, a single hyperexpanded clone dominated the repertoire, and each of these five cases had fewer than 100 T-cell clonotypes. Clonality benchmarks were derived from external normal skin and healthy peripheral blood data rather than from matched normal tissue. Sample size was not determined by any statistical method, because osteosarcoma is rare and every possible sample was collected. TCR productive clonality was higher in the immune-hot C3 cluster than the cold C1 cluster but still low overall. Matched blood was collected from only a couple of patients, alongside the frozen tumor specimens. Overall, productive TCR clonality was low, with a mean of 0.09 and a maximum of 0.3, which suggests limited clonal expansion of T cells.

The ImmunoSEQ Assay (Adaptive Biotechnologies) was used to immunosequence the CDR3 regions of the TCR beta chain. The original methods were these. TCRB rearrangements, read counts, read proportions and gene usage were exported through the ImmunoSEQ Analyzer platform. T-cell clonality was calculated on productive rearrangements as 1 minus Pielou's evenness. In the clonal space homeostasis analysis, clonotypes were sorted into rare, small, medium, large or hyperexpanded (0.01 to 1 of the repertoire) bins. TCR productive clonality was compared across immune clusters C1, C2 and C3 using the Wilcoxon rank sum test. Not all clones reach the TCRdb copy of this immuneACCESS table, which keeps in-frame sequences only. Checked studies attribute under half of the gap to unresolved V genes and leave the rest unexplained. The V and J calls and clone size are taken from that table; D and trimming were inferred from the DNA. The sample data list 1,500 to 2,000 clones, and roughly 69% of these were observed just once. The ten most abundant clones make up under 20% of the sample.

The sample consisted of primary tumor tissue from the T10 vertebra. Taken with the paper, the label for cell subset or site translates to: resected primary osteosarcoma tumor. The source is a man aged 18 to 30 with osteosarcoma. The age is the age at diagnosis. The chain couples TRBV19 to TRBJ1-5; a tentative D call is TRBD1 (6 bases match). CDR3 reads: CASTDTGYGGNQPQHF. The DNA sequence is given as TGTGCCAGTACCGACACAGGGTATGGGGGCAATCAGCCCCAGCATTTT.